This T cell receptor beta chain was captured by sequencing in a study of blood T cell repertoires in COVID-19. Study-wide context: The United States, Italy and Spain supplied acute and convalescent COVID-19 samples. The cDNA or gDNA used as material had been derived from T cells, B-cell-depleted T cells, or PBMCs.

Original handling: Nucleated cell counts were estimated from reference gene primer amplification. Repertoires were generated with immunoSEQ multiplex PCR, while TCRdb's copy carries only in-frame clones and drops some. V, J and clone size were drawn from that table, and D and trimming were deduced from the DNA. The table has 55,000 to 65,000 clones, more than 85% seen once. Germline CDR1 and CDR2: SGHVS and FQNEAQ. The junction had 8 bases not matched to a gene; V was cut back by 5 bases and J by 7 bases. CDR3 length equals 15 residues. The V call is TRBV7-8, the J call TRBJ2-1; 10 bases align to TRBD2. The source material was peripheral blood. This receptor was taken from a man aged 55 to 70 with acute or convalescent COVID-19. As DNA, the CDR3 is TGTGCCAGCAGCCCCGGACTAGCGGCTTTTAATGAGCAGTTCTTC. The encoded protein is CASSPGLAAFNEQFF.